Below are 19 T cell receptor beta chains sequenced from a single sample in a study of identifying expanded T cells in peripheral blood. Profiling relied on immunoSEQ multiplex PCR, and the TCRdb table lists in-frame clones only, not all of them. This sample carries 84,000 or so clones, around 89% of them seen once, and the ten largest clones take 2.5% to 3%. Sample: blood. Receptors originate from a person aged 18-70 years in good health.

The chain links TRBV25-1 to TRBJ2-1; D is possibly TRBD2 (6 bases). Per the germline V gene, CDR1 is MGHDK and CDR2 is SYGVNS. The CDR3 is 14 amino acids. V was clipped by 4 bases and J by 4 bases, with 11 bases between them. CDR3 in DNA: TGTGCCAGCAGTGGACTAGTCCGATACAATGAGCAGTTCTTC. This translates into CASSGLVRYNEQFF.

This rearrangement joins TRBV5-5 to TRBJ1-4; TRBD1 is a possible D gene (6 bases). Germline V lookup: CDR1 SGHKS, CDR2 YYEKEE (reference sequence). This CDR3 is 16 amino acids long. Trimming cost V 1 base and J 7 bases, with 17 bases left between them. DNA for the CDR3: TGTGCCAGCAGCTTGAACGTGGGGGGCGCAGGTGAAAAACTGTTTTTT. The encoded protein is CASSLNVGGAGEKLFF.

The J gene is TRBJ1-1, the V gene TRBV7-9; no firm D call. This CDR3 is built from 14 residues. Germline assignment: CDR1 SEHNR and CDR2 FQNEAQ (reference sequence). V lost 3 bases and J lost 1, with 9 bases in between. The CDR3 region has the DNA TGTGCCAGCAGCTTGGTCCTAGCGAACACTGAAGCTTTCTTT. This translates into CASSLVLANTEAFF. Filled out from reference TRBV7-9 and TRBJ1-1, the complete variable domain reads DTGVSQNPRHKITKRGQNVTFRCDPISEHNRLYWYRQTLGQGPEFLTYFQNEAQLEKSRLLSDRFSAERPKGSFSTLEIQRTEQGDSAMYLCASSLVLANTEAFFGQGTRLTVV.

The chain is built from TRBV30 and TRBJ1-6; TRBD1 might be the D (6 bases). The CDR3 has 12 amino acids. V lost 5 bases to trimming and J lost 7 bases, with 9 bases between them. Germline assignment: CDR1 GTSNPN and CDR2 SVGIG (reference sequence). CDR3 protein: CAWGGANSPLHF. The CDR3 coding sequence is TGTGCCTGGGGGGGGGCAAATTCACCCCTCCACTTT.

The chain couples TRBV6-1 to TRBJ1-2; a weak D match, TRBD1 (5 bases). Per the germline V gene, CDR1 is MNHNS and CDR2 is SASEGT. V dropped 8 bases and J dropped 4 bases, with 14 bases sitting between them. This CDR3 comprises 13 residues. The CDR3 DNA follows: TGTGCCAGCCAGGACGTAGGGACCTATGGCTACACCTTC. This sequence encodes CASQDVGTYGYTF.

The V and J genes are TRBV9 and TRBJ1-2; 9 bases fit TRBD1. The CDR3 has 14 amino acids. V trimming: 0 bases; J trimming: 7 bases; junction bases outside the gene matches: 4. Germline V gene lookup returns CDR1 SGDLS and CDR2 YYNGEE. The CDR3 region is CASSVDDRGFGYTF. CDR3 nucleotides: TGTGCCAGCAGCGTAGACGACAGGGGGTTTGGCTACACCTTC.

The chain couples TRBV6-1 to TRBJ1-1; D unresolved. The V gene lost 2 bases and the J gene lost 10 bases, with 14 bases spanning the gap. Germline V CDR1 and CDR2: MNHNS, SASEGT. There are 13 residues in the CDR3. CDR3: CASSERSGRLAFF. The CDR3 nucleotides read TGTGCCAGCAGTGAAAGGTCTGGCCGATTAGCTTTCTTT.

The chain employs TRBV10-3 and TRBJ1-2; D gene uncertain. The CDR3 length is 14 residues. Germline V gives CDR1 ENHRY, CDR2 SYGVKD. The V gene lost 8 bases and the J gene lost 4 bases, with 17 bases spanning the gap. CDR3 amino acids: CAIRVSLPFYGYTF. CDR3 sequence (DNA): TGTGCCATCCGAGTGAGCTTACCCTTCTATGGCTACACCTTC.

V and J are TRBV5-4 and TRBJ2-5, with 11 bases matching TRBD2. The CDR3 extends over 15 amino acids. J lost 2 bases, V lost 6 bases, and 6 bases had no gene match. CDR1 SGHNT and CDR2 YYREEE come from the germline V gene (reference sequence). The CDR3 is CASTPGTSGQETQYF. The CDR3 coding sequence is TGTGCCAGCACCCCAGGGACTAGCGGACAAGAGACCCAGTACTTC.

V gene TRBV7-8 combines with J gene TRBJ2-5; D not resolved. This CDR3 comprises 15 residues. Germline assignment: CDR1 SGHVS and CDR2 FQNEAQ. The V gene lost 1 base and the J gene lost 1 base, with 10 bases spanning the gap. CDR3 amino acids: CASSLVGRTQETQYF. The CDR3 nucleotides are TGTGCCAGCAGCTTAGTGGGCAGGACCCAAGAGACCCAGTACTTC.

This chain connects TRBV7-2 to TRBJ2-3; D gene uncertain. Germline CDR1 and CDR2: SGHTA and FQGNSA. The CDR3 has 14 amino acids. Trimming took off 1 base at V and 2 bases at J, with 7 bases between the two ends. CDR3 bases: TGTGCCAGCAGCTTAGGGCTATTCACAGATACGCAGTATTTT. As protein: CASSLGLFTDTQYF.

The chain combines TRBV4-2 with TRBJ2-7; the D call may be TRBD1 or TRBD2 (5 bases each). CDR1 is LGHNA and CDR2 is YNFKEQ in the germline V gene. The V end lost 0 bases, the J end lost 1 base, and 10 bases lay between the germline ends. The CDR3 loop spans 15 amino acids. CDR3 loop: CASSQDRGRSYEQYF. Here the CDR3 DNA reads TGTGCCAGCAGCCAAGATCGGGGCAGGTCCTACGAGCAGTACTTC.

Only a few counts were recorded for this clone. The CDR3 loop is CASSLRDGGLETQYF. The CDR3 nucleotides read TGTGCCAGCAGCTTGCGGGACGGTGGCTTGGAGACCCAGTACTTC. The chain uses TRBV5-4 and TRBJ2-5, with D perhaps given as TRBD1 or TRBD2 (5 bases each). Germline CDR1 and CDR2: SGHNT and YYREEE (reference sequence). The length of the CDR3 is 15 residues. V was pared by 1 base and J by 5 bases, with 15 bases between.

The genes are TRBV2 and TRBJ2-7; D unresolved. V was clipped by 4 bases and J by 0 bases, with 10 bases between them. Germline V gene data show CDR1 as SNHLY and CDR2 as FYNNEI. The CDR3 consists of 14 residues. As DNA, the CDR3 is TGTGCCAGCAGTGGGACGAAAAGCTCCTACGAGCAGTACTTC. Its protein product is CASSGTKSSYEQYF.

The chain recombines TRBV25-1 with TRBJ2-5; 11 nucleotides line up with TRBD1. Germline V gene lookup returns CDR1 MGHDK and CDR2 SYGVNS. The CDR3 totals 13 residues. J gave up 7 bases and V 6 bases, and 4 bases lay outside the gene matches. The DNA of the CDR3 is TGTGCCAGCAGGGACAGGGGGCTTGGGACCCAGTACTTC. Its protein is CASRDRGLGTQYF.

J is TRBJ2-7 and V is TRBV18; D gene uncertain. V lost 0 bases to trimming and J lost 7 bases, with 13 bases between them. The CDR3 is 14 residues long. Germline CDR1 is KGHSH and CDR2 is LQKENI. CDR3 sequence (DNA): TGTGCCAGCTCACCACCGACGTCTTTACGGGAGCAGTACTTC. Residues: CASSPPTSLREQYF.

The chain has TRBV7-2 and TRBJ1-2; D is uncertain. The CDR3 contains 15 residues. The V end was cut by 3 bases, the J end by 7 bases, with 18 bases between. Germline values: CDR1 SGHTA, CDR2 FQGNSA. The CDR3 here is CASSFSGVDGGGYTF. The DNA for the CDR3 is TGTGCCAGCAGCTTCTCCGGCGTTGATGGTGGTGGCTACACCTTC.

J is TRBJ1-2 and V is TRBV28; D call uncertain. V lost 3 bases and J lost 7, with 3 bases in between. This CDR3 comprises 10 residues. Germline values: CDR1 MDHEN, CDR2 SYDVKM. The CDR3 region is CASSLGGYTF. The CDR3 DNA follows: TGTGCCAGCAGTTTGGGTGGCTACACCTTC.

J is TRBJ1-4 and V is TRBV7-2, with no clear D. Looked up from germline, CDR1 is SGHTA and CDR2 is FQGNSA. The CDR3 spans 16 residues. Trimming pared 3 bases from V and 8 bases from J, leaving 19 bases between. CDR3 sequence reads: CASSLGRSVGMEKLFF. Here the CDR3 DNA reads TGTGCCAGCAGCTTGGGGAGGTCTGTGGGGATGGAAAAACTGTTTTTT.